This is a list of T cell receptor beta chains from one sample in a study of OX40 agonist ivuxolimab in advanced cancers. The repertoire was sequenced with immunoSEQ multiplex PCR; TCRdb's copy has only in-frame clones and lacks some. The sample yields more than 45,000 clones, 80% to 90% seen once. Sequencing used CD4+ or CD8+ T cells sorted from blood, obtained in a trial of the OX40 agonist ivuxolimab. The receptor source for this set is an adult with an advanced solid tumor such as melanoma, head and neck, liver or kidney cancer. The CDR3 runs from the conserved cysteine through the conserved F or W. A D gene is named only where the DNA matches it firmly. The size of a clone is reported for some rows only, either as once, few or many, or as a class for expanded clones.

clone_size: NA
v_call: TRBV7-8
j_call: TRBJ2-1
d_call: TRBD2
cdr3_aa: CASSLVAGVGYNEQFF
cdr3_nt: TGTGCCAGCAGCTTAGTTGCGGGAGTTGGGTACAATGAGCAGTTCTTC

clone_size: NA
v_call: TRBV5-1
j_call: TRBJ2-7
d_call: NA
cdr3_aa: CASSFEGGSYEQYF
cdr3_nt: TGCGCCAGCAGCTTCGAGGGAGGATCTTACGAGCAGTACTTC

clone_size: NA
v_call: TRBV28
j_call: TRBJ2-7
d_call: NA
cdr3_aa: CASSPPTEASYEQYF
cdr3_nt: TGTGCCAGCAGTCCCCCGACGGAGGCCTCCTACGAGCAGTACTTC

clone_size: NA
v_call: TRBV6-1
j_call: TRBJ1-1
d_call: NA
cdr3_aa: CASTTYTTNTEAFF
cdr3_nt: TGTGCCAGCACGACATACACGACGAACACTGAAGCTTTCTTT

clone_size: NA
v_call: TRBV28
j_call: TRBJ2-3
d_call: NA
cdr3_aa: CASSSGTDTQYF
cdr3_nt: TGTGCCAGCAGTAGCGGCACAGATACGCAGTATTTT

clone_size: NA
v_call: TRBV19
j_call: TRBJ2-1
d_call: TRBD2
cdr3_aa: CASSIRTSGNEQFF
cdr3_nt: TGTGCCAGTAGTATACGGACTAGCGGAAATGAGCAGTTCTTC

clone_size: NA
v_call: TRBV28
j_call: TRBJ2-7
d_call: NA
cdr3_aa: CASSRAYEQYF
cdr3_nt: TGTGCCAGCAGCCGGGCCTACGAGCAGTACTTC

clone_size: once
v_call: TRBV6-5
j_call: TRBJ2-1
d_call: NA
cdr3_aa: CASHREGGWNEQFF
cdr3_nt: TGTGCCAGTCACAGGGAGGGTGGATGGAATGAGCAGTTCTTC

clone_size: NA
v_call: TRBV6-5
j_call: TRBJ2-1
d_call: NA
cdr3_aa: CASSYSGSHNEQFF
cdr3_nt: TGTGCCAGCAGTTACTCTGGATCTCACAATGAGCAGTTCTTC

clone_size: NA
v_call: TRBV28
j_call: TRBJ2-1
d_call: NA
cdr3_aa: CASSSGINEQFF
cdr3_nt: TGTGCCAGCAGCTCCGGGATAAATGAGCAGTTCTTC

clone_size: NA
v_call: TRBV27
j_call: TRBJ1-2
d_call: NA
cdr3_aa: CASSPGRSYGYTF
cdr3_nt: TGTGCCAGCAGTCCGGGACGGAGCTATGGCTACACCTTC

clone_size: once
v_call: TRBV6-4
j_call: TRBJ2-2
d_call: NA
cdr3_aa: CASSEGVTGELFF
cdr3_nt: TGTGCCAGCAGTGAAGGGGTCACCGGGGAGCTGTTTTTT

clone_size: once
v_call: TRBV19
j_call: TRBJ2-6
d_call: NA
cdr3_aa: CASSIEFLPGANVLTF
cdr3_nt: TGTGCCAGTAGTATAGAGTTTTTACCTGGGGCCAACGTCCTGACTTTC

clone_size: NA
v_call: TRBV27
j_call: TRBJ2-2
d_call: NA
cdr3_aa: CASSLPSGVLSPGELFF
cdr3_nt: TGTGCCAGCAGTCTTCCTTCAGGGGTCCTTTCCCCCGGGGAGCTGTTTTTT

clone_size: NA
v_call: TRBV6-1
j_call: TRBJ1-2
d_call: NA
cdr3_aa: CASSEAAHLDGYTF
cdr3_nt: TGTGCCAGCAGTGAAGCGGCCCATTTGGACGGCTACACCTTC

clone_size: NA
v_call: TRBV4-3
j_call: TRBJ2-2
d_call: NA
cdr3_aa: CASSQEGGTGELFF
cdr3_nt: TGCGCCAGCAGCCAAGAAGGGGGCACCGGGGAGCTGTTTTTT

clone_size: NA
v_call: TRBV18
j_call: TRBJ2-6
d_call: NA
cdr3_aa: CASSPPYSGANVLTF
cdr3_nt: TGTGCCAGCTCACCACCATACTCTGGGGCCAACGTCCTGACTTTC

clone_size: once
v_call: TRBV19
j_call: TRBJ2-3
d_call: TRBD2
cdr3_aa: CASSMGLAGGGADTQYF
cdr3_nt: TGTGCCAGTAGTATGGGACTAGCGGGAGGCGGCGCAGATACGCAGTATTTT

clone_size: NA
v_call: TRBV10-3
j_call: TRBJ1-2
d_call: NA
cdr3_aa: CAISVSGDNYGYTF
cdr3_nt: TGTGCCATCAGTGTTTCTGGGGATAACTATGGCTACACCTTC

clone_size: NA
v_call: TRBV28
j_call: TRBJ1-2
d_call: NA
cdr3_aa: CASSYNWDGYGYTF
cdr3_nt: TGTGCCAGCAGTTACAACTGGGACGGCTATGGCTACACCTTC

clone_size: NA
v_call: TRBV27
j_call: TRBJ2-7
d_call: NA
cdr3_aa: CASSKISPGLDPSDEQYF
cdr3_nt: TGTGCCAGCTCTAAAATATCCCCCGGGCTAGACCCTTCCGACGAGCAGTACTTC

clone_size: NA
v_call: TRBV7-3
j_call: TRBJ2-5
d_call: TRBD2
cdr3_aa: CASSSFPRGSGTQYF
cdr3_nt: TGTGCCAGCAGCTCTTTCCCGCGGGGGTCCGGGACCCAGTACTTC

clone_size: NA
v_call: TRBV7-9
j_call: TRBJ2-1
d_call: TRBD1
cdr3_aa: CASTPSGTAYNEQFF
cdr3_nt: TGTGCCAGCACCCCGTCCGGGACAGCGTACAATGAGCAGTTCTTC

clone_size: NA
v_call: TRBV10-2
j_call: TRBJ2-1
d_call: NA
cdr3_aa: CASSGPGRGRNEQFF
cdr3_nt: TGCGCCAGCAGCGGCCCGGGCCGAGGGAGGAATGAGCAGTTCTTC

clone_size: NA
v_call: TRBV9
j_call: TRBJ2-7
d_call: NA
cdr3_aa: CASSVGYGSSYEQYF
cdr3_nt: TGTGCCAGCAGCGTAGGGTACGGTAGCTCCTACGAGCAGTACTTC

clone_size: NA
v_call: TRBV7-8
j_call: TRBJ2-4
d_call: TRBD2
cdr3_aa: CASSAGTSGPRGDIQYF
cdr3_nt: TGTGCCAGCAGCGCAGGGACTAGCGGACCAAGGGGGGACATTCAGTACTTC

clone_size: NA
v_call: TRBV4-1
j_call: TRBJ1-1
d_call: NA
cdr3_aa: CASSQEGSGQNTEAFF
cdr3_nt: TGCGCCAGCAGCCAAGAAGGCTCAGGACAAAACACTGAAGCTTTCTTT

clone_size: NA
v_call: TRBV28
j_call: TRBJ2-5
d_call: NA
cdr3_aa: CASSFPETGETQYF
cdr3_nt: TGTGCCAGCAGTTTCCCCGAGACTGGAGAGACCCAGTACTTC

clone_size: NA
v_call: TRBV7-6
j_call: TRBJ2-1
d_call: TRBD2
cdr3_aa: CASSLGLAGGPYKNEQFF
cdr3_nt: TGTGCCAGCAGCTTAGGACTAGCGGGAGGGCCGTATAAAAATGAGCAGTTCTTC

clone_size: NA
v_call: TRBV19
j_call: TRBJ1-4
d_call: NA
cdr3_aa: CASSIGGGAIANEKLFF
cdr3_nt: TGTGCCAGTAGTATCGGAGGAGGGGCGATAGCTAATGAAAAACTGTTTTTT

clone_size: NA
v_call: TRBV27
j_call: TRBJ2-1
d_call: NA
cdr3_aa: CASSLSRYNEQFF
cdr3_nt: TGTGCCAGCAGTTTATCGAGGTACAATGAGCAGTTCTTC